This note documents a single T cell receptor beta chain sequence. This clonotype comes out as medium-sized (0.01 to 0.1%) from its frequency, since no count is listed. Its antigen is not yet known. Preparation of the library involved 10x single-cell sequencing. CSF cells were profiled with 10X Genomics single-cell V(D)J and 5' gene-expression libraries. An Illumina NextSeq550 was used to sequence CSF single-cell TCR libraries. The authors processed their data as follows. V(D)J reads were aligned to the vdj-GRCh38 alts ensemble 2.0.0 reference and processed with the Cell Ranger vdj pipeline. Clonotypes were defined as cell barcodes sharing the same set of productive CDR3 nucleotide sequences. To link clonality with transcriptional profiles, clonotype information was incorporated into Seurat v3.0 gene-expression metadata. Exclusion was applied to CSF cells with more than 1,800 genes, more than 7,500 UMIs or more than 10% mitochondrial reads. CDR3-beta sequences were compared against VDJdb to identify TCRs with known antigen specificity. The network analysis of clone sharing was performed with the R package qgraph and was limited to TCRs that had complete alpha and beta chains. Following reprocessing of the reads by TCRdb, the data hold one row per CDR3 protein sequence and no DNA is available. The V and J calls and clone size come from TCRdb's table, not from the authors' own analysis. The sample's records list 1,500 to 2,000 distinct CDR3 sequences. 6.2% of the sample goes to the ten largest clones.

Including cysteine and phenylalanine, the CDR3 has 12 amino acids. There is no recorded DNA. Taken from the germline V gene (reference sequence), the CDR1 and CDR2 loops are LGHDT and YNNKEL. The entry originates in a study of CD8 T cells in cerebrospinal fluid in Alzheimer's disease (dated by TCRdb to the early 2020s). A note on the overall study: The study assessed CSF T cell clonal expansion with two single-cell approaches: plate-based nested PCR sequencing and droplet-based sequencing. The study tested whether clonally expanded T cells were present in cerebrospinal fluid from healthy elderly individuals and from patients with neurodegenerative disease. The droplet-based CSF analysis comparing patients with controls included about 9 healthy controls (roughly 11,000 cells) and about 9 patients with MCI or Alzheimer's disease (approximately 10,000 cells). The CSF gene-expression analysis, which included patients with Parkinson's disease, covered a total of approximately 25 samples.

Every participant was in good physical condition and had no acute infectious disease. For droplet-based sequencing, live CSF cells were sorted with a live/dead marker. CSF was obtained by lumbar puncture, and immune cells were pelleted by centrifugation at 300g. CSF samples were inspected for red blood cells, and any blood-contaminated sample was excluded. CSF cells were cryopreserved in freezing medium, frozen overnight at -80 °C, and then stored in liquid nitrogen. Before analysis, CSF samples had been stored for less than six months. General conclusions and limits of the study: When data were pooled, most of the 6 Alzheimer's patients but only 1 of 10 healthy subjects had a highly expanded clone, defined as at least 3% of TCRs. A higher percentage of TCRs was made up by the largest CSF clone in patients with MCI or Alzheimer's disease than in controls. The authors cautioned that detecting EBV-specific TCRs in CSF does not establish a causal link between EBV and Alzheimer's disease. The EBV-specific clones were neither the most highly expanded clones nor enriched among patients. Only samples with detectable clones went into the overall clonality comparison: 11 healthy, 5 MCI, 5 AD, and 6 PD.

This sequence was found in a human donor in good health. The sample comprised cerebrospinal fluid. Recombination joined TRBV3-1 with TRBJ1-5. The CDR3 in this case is CASPRLNQPQHF.